The sequence of this T cell receptor (beta chain) was determined in a study of cytomegalovirus exposure and HLA in healthy donors. Points from the study as a whole: Some V segments, TRBV6-2 and TRBV6-3 among them, were indistinguishable and were therefore excluded. In a later analysis, a missense DCLRE1C variant was linked to TCR beta V- and J-gene trimming. The study labeled around 160 TCR beta chains cytomegalovirus-associated.

Germline CDR1 reads GTSNPN; CDR2 reads SVGIG (reference sequence). The CDR3 contains 13 residues. V lost 2 bases to trimming and J lost 1 base, with 8 bases between them. The PCR made use of 60 Vbeta and 13 Jbeta primers. Repertoires were generated with immunoSEQ multiplex PCR, while TCRdb's copy carries only in-frame clones and drops some. The data contain about 170,000 clones, approximately 79% of them singletons. This clone is a singleton in its sample. The antigen is unknown. The clonotype comes from a man in his forties in good health and CMV-seropositive. The rearrangement uses TRBV30 and TRBJ1-1; D may be TRBD1 (5 bases). Sequencing input: PBMCs. The CDR3 is CAWSPRGNTEAFF. The CDR3 DNA reads as TGTGCCTGGAGTCCAAGGGGGAACACTGAAGCTTTCTTT.